The clone carrying this T cell receptor (beta chain) came up many times. Its antigen is not known. The sample originates from a study of T cells in Graves' hyperthyroidism and ophthalmopathy. Whole-study context: Peripheral blood sampling occurred at initial diagnosis, before any treatment. Findings and caveats of the study: Through a model of 13 V-J features, ophthalmopathy was separated from stable hyperthyroidism.

Pregnant or lactating patients were excluded, as were those with uncontrolled infection or other autoimmune disease. What was amplified from RNA transcripts were TCR beta CDR3 regions. TCR CDR3 underwent first-round RT-PCR with the HTBI primer set. TCRdb reanalysed the multiplex PCR reads using MiXCR and keeps one entry per CDR3 protein. The top ten clones hold roughly 29% of a sample with 400,000 to 600,000 distinct CDR3 sequences, 15% to 20% of them seen once. Germline trimming cut 3 bases from V and 7 bases from J; bases unmatched to any gene: 12. CDR3 length equals 16 residues. Germline loops: CDR1 SGHTA, CDR2 FQGNSA.

V is TRBV7-2 and J is TRBJ2-1; TRBD2 matches at 7 bases. The sequenced sample consisted of blood. The clonotype comes from a woman in her twenties or thirties with Graves' ophthalmopathy. CDR3 DNA sequence: TGTGCCAGCAGCTTGCTAGCGGTACGAGATAGGAATGAGCAGTTCTTC. Translated: CASSLLAVRDRNEQFF.